A single sample gave rise to the 28 T cell receptor beta chains below, sequenced in a study of cytomegalovirus exposure and HLA in healthy donors. With 60 Vbeta and 13 Jbeta primers, the PCR was carried out. This table comes from immunoSEQ multiplex PCR, and its TCRdb copy is limited to in-frame clones, with some not included. The data show about 230,000 clones, about three quarters seen once. The material sequenced was PBMCs. These receptors all come from a boy aged 10-17 years in good health and CMV-seronegative.

This chain connects TRBV18 to TRBJ2-7; D not certain. The length of the CDR3 is 13 residues. The germline V gene has CDR1 KGHSH and CDR2 LQKENI. Trimming left V 2 bases short and J 7 bases short, with 12 bases between. CDR3 residues: CASSPDARREQYF. In DNA, the CDR3 is TGTGCCAGCTCACCAGACGCGAGGCGTGAGCAGTACTTC.

The gene calls are TRBV7-8 and TRBJ2-7; tentatively, D is TRBD1 (6 bases). Germline CDR1 and CDR2: SGHVS and FQNEAQ. V shed 4 bases and J shed 6 bases, with 31 bases lying between them. CDR3 size: 19 residues. The CDR3 DNA reads as TGTGCCAGCAGCTCGTGGGGGACCGGGACACCCAACGGGCTCGTCGAGCAGTACTTC. It yields the protein CASSSWGTGTPNGLVEQYF.

The rearrangement uses TRBV10-3 and TRBJ1-2; 7 bases align to TRBD1. The CDR3 runs to 12 residues. The germline CDR1 and CDR2 sequences are ENHRY and SYGVKD. After removal of 11 bases from V and 3 bases from J, the junction contained 6 bases not matched to a gene. In DNA, the CDR3 is TGTGCCGCAAGAGGGGGCGACTATGGCTACACCTTC. Its protein product is CAARGGDYGYTF.

V usage is TRBV4-1 and J usage is TRBJ2-3; TRBD2 matches 12 bases. CDR1 and CDR2 (germline): MGHRA, YSYEKL. V trimming: 0 bases; J trimming: 4 bases; junction bases outside the gene matches: 11. This CDR3 has 19 amino acids. CDR3 in amino acids: CASSQDFALAGGKADTQYF. CDR3 sequence (DNA): TGCGCCAGCAGCCAAGATTTCGCACTAGCGGGGGGCAAGGCAGATACGCAGTATTTT.

The J gene is TRBJ1-1, the V gene TRBV5-5, with 7 bases aligning to TRBD1. The junction had 10 bases not matched to a gene; V was cut back by 9 bases and J by 5 bases. The CDR3 extends over 13 amino acids. CDR1 is SGHKS and CDR2 is YYEKEE in the germline V gene (reference sequence). The CDR3 loop reads CATDGQDKTEAFF. CDR3 DNA: TGTGCCACCGACGGACAGGACAAAACTGAAGCTTTCTTT.

The chain joins TRBV4-2 to TRBJ2-2; maybe TRBD2 (5 bases). V lost 5 bases to trimming and J lost 1 base, with 14 bases between them. CDR1 and CDR2 (germline): LGHNA, YNFKEQ. The CDR3 sequence is 16 residues long. The CDR3 sequence is CASSSRSGLNTGELFF. CDR3 bases: TGTGCCAGCAGCTCTCGCTCAGGACTGAACACCGGGGAGCTGTTTTTT.

The rearrangement joins TRBV11-2 to TRBJ1-4; 7 nucleotides match TRBD1. CDR1 and CDR2 (germline): SGHAT, FQNNGV. The CDR3 sequence is 18 residues long. V gave up 2 bases and J gave up 0 bases; unmatched junction bases: 9. DNA of the CDR3: TGTGCCAGCAGCTTAACCAGAGGGACAGTTGCAACTAATGAAAAACTGTTTTTT. Encoded protein: CASSLTRGTVATNEKLFF.

V and J are TRBV7-2 and TRBJ2-5; a weak D match, TRBD2 (6 bases). The CDR3 is 15 residues long. Trimming shortened V by 0 bases and J by 2 bases, and 10 bases separated the two germline ends. Per germline, CDR1 SGHTA and CDR2 FQGNSA. This chain's CDR3 is CASSLAGGSQETQYF. The CDR3 nucleotides read TGTGCCAGCAGCTTAGCGGGGGGAAGTCAAGAGACCCAGTACTTC.

This clone has only one observation. The V gene is TRBV11-3, the J gene TRBJ1-1; D possibly corresponds to TRBD1 (6 bases). In germline, CDR1 is SGHNT, CDR2 YENEEA. The CDR3 totals 15 residues. The V and J ends lost 0 bases and 5 bases respectively, with 13 bases between them. The CDR3 region has the DNA TGTGCCAGCAGCTTAGACCCCAGGGGTGGGACTGAAGCTTTCTTT. Its translation: CASSLDPRGGTEAFF.

V usage is TRBV30 and J usage is TRBJ2-3, with D perhaps TRBD2 (5 bases). This CDR3 comprises 13 residues. Germline V gene lookup returns CDR1 GTSNPN and CDR2 SVGIG (reference sequence). V was clipped by 3 bases and J by 2 bases, with 9 bases between them. The CDR3 protein is CAWSGVTTDTQYF. The CDR3 nucleotides are TGTGCCTGGAGCGGGGTGACCACAGATACGCAGTATTTT.

This sequence joins TRBV7-2 and TRBJ1-2, with D perhaps TRBD1 (5 bases). Trimming removed 3 bases from V and 2 bases from J, with 13 bases in between. This CDR3 has 15 amino acids. Per germline, CDR1 SGHTA and CDR2 FQGNSA. The CDR3 region has the DNA TGTGCCAGCAGCTTGGGGACTAGCTCCAACTATGGCTACACCTTC. Its protein is CASSLGTSSNYGYTF.

The chain recombines TRBV27 with TRBJ1-4, with D perhaps TRBD1 (6 bases). Germline values: CDR1 MNHEY, CDR2 SMNVEV (reference sequence). The CDR3 is 13 residues long. Deletions cut 11 bases from V and 3 bases from J, with 13 bases between. CDR3 protein: CAPNQGSNEKLFF. Here the CDR3 DNA reads TGTGCCCCTAATCAGGGGTCTAATGAAAAACTGTTTTTT.

This sequence joins TRBV6-1 and TRBJ2-1, with TRBD2 identical over 12 bases. From germline, CDR1 is MNHNS and CDR2 SASEGT. This CDR3 has 15 residues. With 6 bases clipped from V and 6 bases from J, the junction kept 6 bases outside the gene matches. The CDR3 is CASSPTSGGPNEQFF. The CDR3 region has the DNA TGTGCCAGCAGCCCAACTAGCGGGGGGCCCAATGAGCAGTTCTTC.

This chain joins TRBV12-5 and TRBJ1-1, with D uncertain. V gave up 0 bases and J gave up 6 bases, with 14 bases separating them. This CDR3 contains 15 residues. Germline V gene sequence: CDR1 LGHNT, CDR2 FRNRAP. The CDR3 region is CASGLVVGVNAEAFF. CDR3 coding DNA: TGTGCTAGTGGTTTGGTCGTCGGGGTTAATGCTGAAGCTTTCTTT.

This clone was recorded only once. The chain joins TRBV9 to TRBJ2-3, with 7 bases fitting TRBD1. V trimming: 4 bases; J trimming: 3 bases; junction bases outside the gene matches: 11. Germline CDR1 SGDLS, CDR2 YYNGEE. CDR3 size: 16 residues. DNA of the CDR3: TGTGCCAGCAGCCCATCGACAGGGCGACTTACAGATACGCAGTATTTT. Residues: CASSPSTGRLTDTQYF.

Concerning this clone itself: A junction end diverges from the germline sequence, so it may reflect a read error. The gene calls are TRBV7-7 and TRBJ2-5, with 8 bases aligning to TRBD1. The CDR3 totals 14 residues. The germline CDR1 and CDR2 sequences are SSHAT and FNYEAQ (reference sequence). The CDR3 sequence: CASSLGGQGETQYF. The CDR3 nucleotides are TGTGCTAGCAGCTTAGGTGGACAGGGAGAGACCCAGTACTTC.

The V and J genes are TRBV11-2 and TRBJ2-7, with 7 bases lining up with TRBD1. Germline CDR1 is SGHAT and CDR2 is FQNNGV. This CDR3 contains 16 residues. The J segment lost 2 bases and the V segment lost 5 bases, leaving 12 bases of the junction unmatched. CDR3 DNA: TGTGCCAGCAGCCGTAACTCCGGGACAGCCCCCTACGAGCAGTACTTC. It encodes CASSRNSGTAPYEQYF. Full variable domain (missing parts from reference TRBV11-2 and TRBJ2-7): EAGVAQSPRYKIIEKRQSVAFWCNPISGHATLYWYQQILGQGPKLLIQFQNNGVVDDSQLPKDRFSAERLKGVDSTLKIQPAKLEDSAVYLCASSRNSGTAPYEQYFGPGTRLTVT.

V gene TRBV27 combines with J gene TRBJ1-2; D remains unclear. CDR3 length equals 14 residues. Germline CDR1 is MNHEY and CDR2 is SMNVEV (reference sequence). V was pared by 3 bases and J by 4 bases, with 12 bases between. The CDR3 DNA reads TGTGCCAGCAGTTTTGAGCGTCTCGGCTATGGCTACACCTTC. Translated, it gives CASSFERLGYGYTF.

This chain uses TRBV10-1 with TRBJ2-4; 10 bases match TRBD2. V shed 5 bases, J shed 0 bases, and the junction held 4 bases outside the gene matches. Germline CDR1 is WNHNN and CDR2 is SYGVQD (reference sequence). CDR3 size: 16 residues. CDR3 protein: CASSPSGSLAKNIQYF. CDR3 nucleotide sequence: TGCGCCAGCAGTCCTAGCGGGAGCCTAGCCAAAAACATTCAGTACTTC.

The V call is TRBV6-1, the J call TRBJ2-5, with 12 bases aligning to TRBD2. The V gene end was trimmed by 8 bases and the J gene end by 5 bases; junction bases not matched to a gene: 6. CDR3 length: 14 amino acids. CDR1 and CDR2 (germline): MNHNS, SASEGT. The CDR3 sequence is CASLETSGSETQYF. CDR3 nucleotides: TGTGCCAGCCTAGAGACTAGCGGGAGTGAGACCCAGTACTTC.

This rearrangement joins TRBV30 to TRBJ2-7, with 7 bases that match TRBD1. Germline CDR1 and CDR2: GTSNPN and SVGIG (reference sequence). CDR3 length: 13 residues. The V segment lost 4 bases and the J segment 2 bases; nucleotides outside the gene matches: 5. CDR3 region: CAWTGTAPYEQYF. In nucleotides, the CDR3 is TGTGCCTGGACCGGGACAGCCCCCTACGAGCAGTACTTC. The full variable domain, completed using reference TRBV30 and TRBJ2-7, is SQTIHQWPATLVQPVGSPLSLECTVEGTSNPNLYWYRQAAGRGLQLLFYSVGIGQISSEVPQNLSASRPQDRQFILSSKKLLLSDSGFYLCAWTGTAPYEQYFGPGTRLTVT.

J is TRBJ1-2 and V is TRBV19; D ambiguous. The CDR3 loop spans 14 amino acids. Per the germline V gene, CDR1 is LNHDA and CDR2 is SQIVND (reference sequence). Trimming removed 6 bases at V and 2 bases at J, with 13 bases between. The CDR3 region has the DNA TGTGCCAGTAGCCTCGATACAGAGAACTATGGCTACACCTTC. Translated: CASSLDTENYGYTF.

The genes are TRBV10-3 and TRBJ2-7; TRBD1 might be the D (5 bases). The V and J ends lost 8 bases and 2 bases respectively, with 13 bases between them. The CDR3 is 13 amino acids. Per germline, CDR1 ENHRY and CDR2 SYGVKD. The CDR3 coding sequence is TGTGCCATCCAGGCAGGGCTCCCCTACGAGCAGTACTTC. Protein product: CAIQAGLPYEQYF.

CDR3 protein: CASSPGGGAAEAFF. The DNA for the CDR3 is TGTGCCAGCTCACCGGGAGGGGGGGCCGCTGAAGCTTTCTTT. The J gene is TRBJ1-1, the V gene TRBV18; a weak D match, TRBD1 (6 bases). CDR3 length equals 14 residues. Germline V CDR1 and CDR2: KGHSH, LQKENI. With 3 bases removed from V and 6 bases from J, the gap between germline ends came to 14 bases.

This clone was detected only a few times. The chain joins TRBV11-3 to TRBJ1-1; D call uncertain. Germline CDR1 is SGHNT and CDR2 is YENEEA. The CDR3 has 15 residues. V was trimmed by 1 base and J by 4 bases, leaving 13 bases between them. The DNA for the CDR3 is TGTGCCAGCAGCTTAGCCCGAAGTGCCGGCACTGAAGCTTTCTTT. Its translation: CASSLARSAGTEAFF.

This clone came up a few times. This sequence joins TRBV7-2 and TRBJ2-3; TRBD2 might be the D (6 bases). The germline V gene encodes CDR1 SGHTA and CDR2 FQGNSA. The CDR3 has 15 residues. The V end lost 2 bases, the J end lost 6 bases, and 15 bases lay between the germline ends. The CDR3 sequence is CASSLTRLGADTQYF. In DNA, the CDR3 is TGTGCCAGCAGCTTAACCCGACTAGGCGCGGATACGCAGTATTTT.

The genes are TRBV7-9 and TRBJ2-2; no reliable D call. The CDR3 covers 11 residues. From germline, CDR1 is SEHNR and CDR2 FQNEAQ (reference sequence). V was clipped by 3 bases and J by 9 bases, with 5 bases between them. CDR3 in DNA: TGTGCCAGCAGCTTTACTAGGGAGCTGTTTTTT. Amino acid sequence: CASSFTRELFF.

The gene calls are TRBV5-4 and TRBJ2-1, with 8 bases aligning to TRBD2. CDR1 is SGHNT and CDR2 is YYREEE in the germline V gene (reference sequence). The CDR3 spans 13 residues. The V segment lost 4 bases and the J segment 6 bases; nucleotides outside the gene matches: 3. The CDR3 DNA sequence: TGTGCCAGCAGCCCACTAGCGGTCAATGAGCAGTTCTTC. Translated: CASSPLAVNEQFF.